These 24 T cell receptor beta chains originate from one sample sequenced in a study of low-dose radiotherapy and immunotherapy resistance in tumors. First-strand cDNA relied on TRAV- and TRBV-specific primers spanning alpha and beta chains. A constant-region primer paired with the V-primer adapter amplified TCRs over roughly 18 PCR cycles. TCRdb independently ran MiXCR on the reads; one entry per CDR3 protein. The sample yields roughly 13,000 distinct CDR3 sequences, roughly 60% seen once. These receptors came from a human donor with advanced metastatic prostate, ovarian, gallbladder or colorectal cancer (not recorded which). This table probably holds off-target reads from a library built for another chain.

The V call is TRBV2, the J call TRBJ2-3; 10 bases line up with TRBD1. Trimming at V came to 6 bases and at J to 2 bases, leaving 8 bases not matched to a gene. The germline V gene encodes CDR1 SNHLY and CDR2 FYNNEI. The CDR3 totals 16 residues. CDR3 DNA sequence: TGTGCCAGCAGCGCTTTGGACAGGGGGAACACAGATACGCAGTATTTT. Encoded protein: CASSALDRGNTDTQYF. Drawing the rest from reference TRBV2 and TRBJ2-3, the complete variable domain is EPEVTQTPSHQVTQMGQEVILRCVPISNHLYFYWYRQILGQKVEFLVSFYNNEISEKSEIFDDQFSVERPDGSNFTLKIRSTKLEDSAMYFCASSALDRGNTDTQYFGPGTRLTVL.

DNA for the CDR3: TGCAGCGTTGAGTCGGTTTGGGGGGAAGGAGATACGCAGTATTTT. Amino acids: CSVESVWGEGDTQYF. The V gene is TRBV29-1, the J gene TRBJ2-3, with D maybe TRBD2 (6 bases). The CDR3 has 15 amino acids. Per germline, CDR1 SQVTM and CDR2 ANQGSEA. Trimming shortened V by 3 bases and J by 5 bases, and 18 bases separated the two germline ends.

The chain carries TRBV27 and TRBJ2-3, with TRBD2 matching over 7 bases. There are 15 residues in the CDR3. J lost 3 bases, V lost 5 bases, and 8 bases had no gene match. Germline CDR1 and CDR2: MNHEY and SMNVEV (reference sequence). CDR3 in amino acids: CASSLRLAGTDTQYF. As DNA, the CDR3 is TGTGCCAGCAGTCTTAGACTAGCTGGGACAGATACGCAGTATTTT.

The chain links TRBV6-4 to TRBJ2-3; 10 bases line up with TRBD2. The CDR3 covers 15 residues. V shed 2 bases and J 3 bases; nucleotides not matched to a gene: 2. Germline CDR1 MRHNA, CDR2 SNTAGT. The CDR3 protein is CASSDQGLATDTQYF. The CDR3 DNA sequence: TGTGCCAGCAGTGACCAGGGACTAGCGACAGATACGCAGTATTTT.

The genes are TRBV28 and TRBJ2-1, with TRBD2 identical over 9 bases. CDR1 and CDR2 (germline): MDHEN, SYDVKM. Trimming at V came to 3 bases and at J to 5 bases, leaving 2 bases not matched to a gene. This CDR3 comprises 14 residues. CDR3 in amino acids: CASSFLAGNNEQFF. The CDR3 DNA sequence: TGTGCCAGCAGTTTCCTAGCGGGAAACAATGAGCAGTTCTTC.

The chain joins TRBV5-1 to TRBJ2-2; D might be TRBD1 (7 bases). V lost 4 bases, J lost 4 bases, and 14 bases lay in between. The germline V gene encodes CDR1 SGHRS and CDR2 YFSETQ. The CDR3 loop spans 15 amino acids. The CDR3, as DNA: TGCGCCAGCAGCCTTGCGGGACAGTTCACCGGGGAGCTGTTTTTT. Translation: CASSLAGQFTGELFF.

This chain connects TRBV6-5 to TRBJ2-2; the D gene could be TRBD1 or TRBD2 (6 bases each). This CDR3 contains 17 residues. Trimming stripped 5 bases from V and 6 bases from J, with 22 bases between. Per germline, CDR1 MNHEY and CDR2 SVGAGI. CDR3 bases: TGTGCCAGCAGTCAATCGGGGGACATTTTTCTTGCCGGGGAGCTGTTTTTT. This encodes CASSQSGDIFLAGELFF.

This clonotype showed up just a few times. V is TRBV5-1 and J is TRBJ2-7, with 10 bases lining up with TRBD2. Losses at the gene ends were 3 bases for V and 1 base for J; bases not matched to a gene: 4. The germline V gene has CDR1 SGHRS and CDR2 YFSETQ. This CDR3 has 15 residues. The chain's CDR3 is CASSSTTSGSYEQYF. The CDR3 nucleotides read TGCGCCAGCAGCTCCACGACTAGCGGGTCCTACGAGCAGTACTTC.

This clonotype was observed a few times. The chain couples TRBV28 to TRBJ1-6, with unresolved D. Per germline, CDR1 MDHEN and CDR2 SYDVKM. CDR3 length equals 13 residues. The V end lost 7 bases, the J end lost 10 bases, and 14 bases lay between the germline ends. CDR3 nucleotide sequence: TGTGCCAGCATAAGGCGGGGTGGATCACCCCTCCACTTT. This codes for CASIRRGGSPLHF. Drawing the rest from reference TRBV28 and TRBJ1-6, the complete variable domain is DVKVTQSSRYLVKRTGEKVFLECVQDMDHENMFWYRQDPGLGLRLIYFSYDVKMKEKGDIPEGYSVSREKKERFSLILESASTNQTSMYLCASIRRGGSPLHFGNGTRLTVT.

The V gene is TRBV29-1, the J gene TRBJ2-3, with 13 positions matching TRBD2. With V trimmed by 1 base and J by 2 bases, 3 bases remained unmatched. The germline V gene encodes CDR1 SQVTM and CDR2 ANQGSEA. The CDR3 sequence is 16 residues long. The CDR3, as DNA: TGCAGCGTTGAAGGGACTAGCGGGAGAGACACAGATACGCAGTATTTT. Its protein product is CSVEGTSGRDTDTQYF.

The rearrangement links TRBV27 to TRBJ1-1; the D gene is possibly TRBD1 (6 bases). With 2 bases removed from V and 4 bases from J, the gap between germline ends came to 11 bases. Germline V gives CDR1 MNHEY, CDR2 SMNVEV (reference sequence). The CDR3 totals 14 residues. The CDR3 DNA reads TGTGCCAGCAGTTTAAGGCAGGGGTTCACTGAAGCTTTCTTT. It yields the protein CASSLRQGFTEAFF.

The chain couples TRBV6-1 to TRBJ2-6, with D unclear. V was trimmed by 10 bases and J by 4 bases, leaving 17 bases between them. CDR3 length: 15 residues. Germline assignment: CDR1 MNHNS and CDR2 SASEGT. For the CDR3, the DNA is TGTGCCACAACGGTGAGCAGAGGAGGGGCCAACGTCCTGACTTTC. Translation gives CATTVSRGGANVLTF.

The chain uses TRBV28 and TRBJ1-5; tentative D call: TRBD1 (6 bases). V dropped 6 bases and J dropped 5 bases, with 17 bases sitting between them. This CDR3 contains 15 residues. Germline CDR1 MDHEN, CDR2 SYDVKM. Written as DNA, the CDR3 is TGTGCCAGCAGGCCCGAAACAGGGCGGTATCAGCCCCAGCATTTT. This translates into CASRPETGRYQPQHF.

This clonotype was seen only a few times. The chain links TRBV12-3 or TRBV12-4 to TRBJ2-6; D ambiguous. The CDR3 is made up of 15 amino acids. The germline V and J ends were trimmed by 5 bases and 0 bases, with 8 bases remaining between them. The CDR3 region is CASSINYSGANVLTF. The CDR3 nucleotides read TGTGCCAGCAGTATAAATTACTCTGGGGCCAACGTCCTGACTTTC.

In DNA form, the CDR3 reads TGTGCCAGCAGCAATTGGGACCAGGATTCACCCCTCCACTTT. Protein product: CASSNWDQDSPLHF. V usage is TRBV28 and J usage is TRBJ1-6, with D perhaps matching TRBD1 (5 bases). Between the trimmed V and J ends, which lost 6 bases and 8 bases, there was a span of 14 bases. Germline CDR1 reads MDHEN; CDR2 reads SYDVKM. The CDR3 is 14 amino acids.

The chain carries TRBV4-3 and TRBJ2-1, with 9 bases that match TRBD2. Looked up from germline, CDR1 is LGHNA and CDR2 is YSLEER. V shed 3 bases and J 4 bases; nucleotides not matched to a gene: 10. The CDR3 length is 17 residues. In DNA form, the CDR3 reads TGCGCCAGCAGCCAGGAACCGGGACTAGCAGTTTACAATGAGCAGTTCTTC. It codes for CASSQEPGLAVYNEQFF.

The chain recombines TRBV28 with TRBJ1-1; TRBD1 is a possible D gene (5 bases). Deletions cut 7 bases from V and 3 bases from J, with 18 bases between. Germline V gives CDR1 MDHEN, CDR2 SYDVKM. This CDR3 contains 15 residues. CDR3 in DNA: TGTGCCAGCACGGGAACAGGTCTGAGTGACACTGAAGCTTTCTTT. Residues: CASTGTGLSDTEAFF. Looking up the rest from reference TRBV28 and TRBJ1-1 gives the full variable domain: DVKVTQSSRYLVKRTGEKVFLECVQDMDHENMFWYRQDPGLGLRLIYFSYDVKMKEKGDIPEGYSVSREKKERFSLILESASTNQTSMYLCASTGTGLSDTEAFFGQGTRLTVV.

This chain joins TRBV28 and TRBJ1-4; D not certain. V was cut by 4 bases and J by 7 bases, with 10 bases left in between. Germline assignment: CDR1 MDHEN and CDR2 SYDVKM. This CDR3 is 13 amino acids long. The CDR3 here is CASSSPVGEKLFF. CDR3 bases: TGTGCCAGCAGTTCGCCTGTGGGTGAAAAACTGTTTTTT.

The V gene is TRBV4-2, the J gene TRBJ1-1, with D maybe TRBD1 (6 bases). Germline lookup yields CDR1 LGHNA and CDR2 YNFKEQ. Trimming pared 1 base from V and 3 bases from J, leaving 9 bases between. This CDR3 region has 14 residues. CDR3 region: CASSQVRQDTEAFF. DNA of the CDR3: TGTGCCAGCAGCCAAGTCAGACAGGACACTGAAGCTTTCTTT.

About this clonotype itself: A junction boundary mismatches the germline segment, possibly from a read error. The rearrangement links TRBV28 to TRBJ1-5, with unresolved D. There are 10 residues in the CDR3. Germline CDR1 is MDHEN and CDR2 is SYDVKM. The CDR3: CVSSRQPQHF. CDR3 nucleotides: TGTGTCAGCAGCCGACAGCCCCAGCATTTT.

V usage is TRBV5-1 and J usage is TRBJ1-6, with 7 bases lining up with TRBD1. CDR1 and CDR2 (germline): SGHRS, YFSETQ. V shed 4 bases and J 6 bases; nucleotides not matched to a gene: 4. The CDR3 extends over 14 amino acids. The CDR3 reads CASSGGQPNSPLHF. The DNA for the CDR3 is TGCGCCAGCAGCGGGGGACAGCCTAATTCACCCCTCCACTTT.

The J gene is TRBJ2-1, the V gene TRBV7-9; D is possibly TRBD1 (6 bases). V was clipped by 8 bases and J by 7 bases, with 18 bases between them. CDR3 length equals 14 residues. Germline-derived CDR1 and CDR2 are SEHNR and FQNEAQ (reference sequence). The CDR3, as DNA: TGTGCCAGCGGATCTAGTCTCGGGACAAATGAGCAGTTCTTC. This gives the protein CASGSSLGTNEQFF.

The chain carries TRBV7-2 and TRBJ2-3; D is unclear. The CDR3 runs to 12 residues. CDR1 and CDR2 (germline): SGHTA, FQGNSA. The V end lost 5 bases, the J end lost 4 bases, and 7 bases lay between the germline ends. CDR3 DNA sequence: TGTGCCAGCAGCCGTCCCCCAGATACGCAGTATTTT. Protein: CASSRPPDTQYF.

CDR3 sequence reads: CASSISGGEETQYF. The DNA for the CDR3 is TGTGCCAGTAGTATCAGCGGCGGCGAAGAGACCCAGTACTTC. V usage is TRBV19 and J usage is TRBJ2-5; D is perhaps TRBD2 (5 bases). The CDR3 consists of 14 residues. Germline V gene data show CDR1 as LNHDA and CDR2 as SQIVND (reference sequence). Trimming took off 3 bases at V and 3 bases at J, with 11 bases between the two ends.